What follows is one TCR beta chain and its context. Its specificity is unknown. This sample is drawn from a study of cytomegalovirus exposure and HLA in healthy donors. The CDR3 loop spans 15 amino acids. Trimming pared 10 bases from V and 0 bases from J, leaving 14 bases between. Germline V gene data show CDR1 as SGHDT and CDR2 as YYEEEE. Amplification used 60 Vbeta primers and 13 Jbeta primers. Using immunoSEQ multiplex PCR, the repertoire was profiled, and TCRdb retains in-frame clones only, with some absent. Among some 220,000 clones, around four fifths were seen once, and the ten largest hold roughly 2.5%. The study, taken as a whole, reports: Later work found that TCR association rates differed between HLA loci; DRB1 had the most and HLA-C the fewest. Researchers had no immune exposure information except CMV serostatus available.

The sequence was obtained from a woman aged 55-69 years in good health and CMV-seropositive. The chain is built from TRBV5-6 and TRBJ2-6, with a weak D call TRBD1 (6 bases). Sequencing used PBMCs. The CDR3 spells CASVQGLSGANVLTF. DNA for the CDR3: TGTGCCTCGGTACAGGGCCTCTCTGGGGCCAACGTCCTGACTTTC.